The source of this T cell receptor (beta chain) is a study of shared clonotypes between healthy human individuals (dated by TCRdb to the early 2020s). Background for the entire study: The cohort included three men and two women between 18 and 49 years of age. Each donor's leukapheresis produced roughly between about 0.8 and 10 billion PBMCs. To estimate repertoire size and how much clonotypes are shared between individuals, the study performed deep sequencing of blood TCR repertoires from roughly five healthy adults. For each donor, CD4 naive and CD4 memory were each given three plates, CD8 naive was given two plates, and CD8 memory was given one plate. To increase sequencing depth and limit assay-specific biases, TCR repertoire library preparation and sequencing were carried out by different laboratories using diverse techniques. What the work shows at the level of the full study, not this receptor alone: Higher generation probabilities were observed for clonotypes shared by all four sorted-subset donors than for non-shared clonotypes. Naive subsets generally had larger estimated clonotype richness than memory subsets did. About 5% of naive CD4, 3.5% of naive CD8, 2.3% of memory CD4, and approximately 0.4% of memory CD8 clonotypes were shared across four donors. Incomplete sequencing was indicated by rarefaction of sorted-subset datasets, despite the large sequencing depth. Based on pairwise subsampling, the degree of clonotype sharing among donors was expected to be affected by sequencing depth. Because the study included a small number of donors, the genetic and exposure-history diversity represented was limited. Sampling was limited to blood, and TCR repertoires in tissue likely differ from TCR repertoires in blood.

Deletion took 3 bases off V and 4 bases off J, with a span of 10 bases between the germline ends. The CDR3 runs 14 amino acids, cysteine and phenylalanine included. The read is trimmed to its CDR3 DNA, 42 bases read in frame from base 1. From a lookup of the germline V gene, CDR1 and CDR2 are SGHRS and YFSETQ. Healthy HIV-negative adults with no recently reported acute infections or vaccinations were included as donors. Only Caucasian adults living in Nashville, Tennessee, USA were represented among the donors. Magnetic negative selection was used to enrich CD4+ T cells, after which naive cells were positively selected on CD45RA and the negative fraction became the memory subset. After blood collection by leukapheresis, PBMCs were isolated using Ficoll-Histopaque density gradient centrifugation and then cryopreserved in the vapor phase of liquid nitrogen. Purity and quantity of every magnetically sorted T cell population were checked by analytical flow cytometry. Genomic DNA was isolated from every sorted fraction and measured by UV absorbance on a Nanodrop 2000c.

Using the deep immunoSEQ assay, TCR CDR3 regions were amplified from genomic DNA by multiplex PCR. Extracted genomic DNA from each cell subset was spread evenly across all wells of several immunoSEQ 96-well plates, with each plate serving as a replicate. For sorted subsets, each replicate PCR was loaded with 150 to 250 ng genomic DNA, equivalent to 30,000 to 35,000 T cell genomes. Purified libraries were quantified with a Qubit 3.0 fluorometer, sized on a Bioanalyzer 2100, and re-quantified with the KAPA Library Quantification kit. Each immunoSEQ 96-well plate was sequenced on its own single-read 150-cycle Illumina NextSeq 550 flow cell. The original pipeline was this. The immunoSEQ output contained only junctional sequences without quality scores, so filtering could not match that applied to full-length reads. To assign V/J genes and CDR3, sequences were annotated against IMGT germline references using PyIR, a Python wrapper for IgBLAST v1.9. Reads were removed for weak V/J assignments (E-value above 1e-6), missing CDR3, stop codons, out-of-frame junctions, or ambiguous translated residues. A V3J clonotype was defined by an identical inferred V gene, J gene, and CDR3 amino acid sequence. Percentage overlap between repertoires was computed as shared unique clonotypes divided by the size of the smaller repertoire. Repertoire richness was assessed with RTK rarefaction, the Chao1 estimator, and Recon v2.1 estimates of unobserved clonotypes. For all TCRbeta clonotypes obtained by the gDNA method from a handful of donors, generation probabilities were computed with OLGA. In TCRdb, the immuneACCESS table is reduced to in-frame sequences with V and J assigned. These tables do not hold every clone; where another copy was compared, an unresolved V gene accounts for under half, and the others remain unexplained. The D gene and trimming were derived from the DNA, and the V and J assignments and clone size from that table. This sample holds about 680,000 clones; roughly 72% were observed only once. About 1.8% of the sample is in the top ten clones.

Comment on this clone: Its recognized antigen is unknown. The sample holds no much larger clone one base away, and base qualities are not on file.

The sequenced material came from memory CD4+ T cells sorted from blood. The cell subset or site label here, explained by the study, means: CD45RA-negative fraction. Recombination linked TRBV5-1 to TRBJ2-2, and possibly TRBD2, on 5 matching bases. The receptor comes from a woman under 40 in good health. The CDR3 reads CASSWGESTGELFF. The nucleotides read TGCGCCAGCAGCTGGGGAGAATCCACCGGGGAGCTGTTTTTT.